This T cell receptor (beta chain) was found in a study of response to subunit inactivated influenza vaccine. Broader study findings: Authors suggested few new T cells are recruited by each seasonal influenza vaccination.

V lost 0 bases to trimming and J lost 2 bases; unmatched junction nucleotides: 1. In germline, CDR1 is SGHRS, CDR2 YFSETQ. CDR3 size: 16 residues. TCRdb reprocessed the RT-PCR reads with MiXCR, giving one entry per CDR3 protein. The table has roughly 700,000 distinct CDR3 sequences, approximately 15% seen once; the top ten hold 6% to 7%. Points on this clonotype: Its specificity is not known.

V and J are TRBV5-1 and TRBJ2-1; 11 nucleotides align to TRBD2. This TCR derives from a man aged 50 or older who received an inactivated influenza vaccine. The sequences come from PBMCs from blood, collected roughly 15 days before vaccination. The CDR3 nucleotides read TGCGCCAGCAGCTTGGTAGCGGGAGGGCCCTACAATGAGCAGTTCTTC. It specifies CASSLVAGGPYNEQFF.